These 2 T cell receptor beta chains were sequenced from one sample in a study of beta chain features in type 1 diabetes. Expressed TCRB transcripts were sequenced because the isolated RNA had all been reverse transcribed beforehand. Produced via immunoSEQ multiplex PCR; TCRdb's table is partial and in-frame only. The sample lists nearly 250,000 clones; about 71% were seen once. Sequencing was performed on naive CD4+ T cells from blood. These receptors all stem from a man aged 30 to 39 in good health.

The chain has TRBV9 and TRBJ2-2, with D hard to call. Germline V gives CDR1 SGDLS, CDR2 YYNGEE. Between the trimmed V and J ends, which lost 0 bases and 5 bases, there was a span of 8 bases. The CDR3 runs to 14 residues. CDR3 in DNA: TGTGCCAGCAGCGTAGCTTTGGGAACCGGGGAGCTGTTTTTT. This encodes CASSVALGTGELFF. The entire variable domain, with the rest obtained from reference TRBV9 and TRBJ2-2, is as follows: DSGVTQTPKHLITATGQRVTLRCSPRSGDLSVYWYQQSLDQGLQFLIQYYNGEERAKGNILERFSAQQFPDLHSELNLSSLELGDSALYFCASSVALGTGELFFGEGSRLTVL.

This chain links TRBV7-9 with TRBJ2-3; 10 bases fit TRBD1. The CDR3 length is 15 residues. J lost 3 bases, V lost 2 bases, and 2 bases had no gene match. Germline V gene data show CDR1 as SEHNR and CDR2 as FQNEAQ (reference sequence). The CDR3 bases are TGTGCCAGCAGCTTAAGGGGACAGGGGACAGATACGCAGTATTTT. Translation: CASSLRGQGTDTQYF.